The 25 T cell receptor beta chains in this list originate from one sample, sequenced in a study of T-cell memory formation after mild COVID-19. TCRdb re-called the 5' RACE reads with MiXCR, one entry per CDR3 protein. The data hold almost 350,000 distinct CDR3 sequences, with 20% to 25% observed a single time. Sequencing was performed on PBMCs or a T cell subset sorted from them (not recorded which). These receptors came from a man aged 18 to 30 who had mild COVID-19 (a few samples of this study predate the infection). Cell type and time point are not known.

V and J are TRBV2 and TRBJ2-2, with 14 positions matching TRBD2. This CDR3 comprises 18 residues. Trimming took 5 bases from V and 3 from J; bases not matched to a gene: 8. In germline, CDR1 is SNHLY, CDR2 FYNNEI. In DNA, the CDR3 is TGTGCCAGCAGTCCCCGGACTAGCGGGGGGTCGGACACCGGGGAGCTGTTTTTT. Translation: CASSPRTSGGSDTGELFF.

This clonotype was observed a few times. The chain has TRBV6-5 and TRBJ1-3; TRBD1 is a possible D gene (5 bases). V shed 7 bases and J shed 4 bases, with 14 bases lying between them. Germline CDR1 and CDR2: MNHEY and SVGAGI. CDR3 length: 14 amino acids. The DNA of the CDR3 is TGTGCCAGCACGAGTCCAGGGAGAGGAAACACCATATATTTT. Translation gives CASTSPGRGNTIYF.

This clonotype was recorded at least ten times. The genes are TRBV5-6 and TRBJ2-3, with TRBD2 matching 10 bases. Germline CDR1 SGHDT, CDR2 YYEEEE. CDR3 length: 15 amino acids. The V segment lost 5 bases and the J segment 0 bases; nucleotides outside the gene matches: 3. The CDR3 DNA follows: TGTGCCAGCAGAATAGCGGGGGGCAGCACAGATACGCAGTATTTT. Its protein product is CASRIAGGSTDTQYF.

The chain uses TRBV6-2 or TRBV6-3 and TRBJ2-3; D might be TRBD1 or TRBD2, each matching 5 bases. The CDR3 consists of 16 residues. Trimming left V 5 bases short and J 0 bases short, with 15 bases between. Germline assignment: CDR1 MNHEY and CDR2 SVGEGT. Here the CDR3 DNA reads TGTGCCAGCAGTGCTACCTGGGACGGTAGCACAGATACGCAGTATTTT. Residues: CASSATWDGSTDTQYF.

This clonotype was observed a handful of times. The chain employs TRBV27 and TRBJ2-1; 7 positions agree with TRBD2. This CDR3 spans 16 amino acids. The trim removed 5 bases at V and 1 base at J, leaving 8 bases unmatched. Germline-derived CDR1 and CDR2 are MNHEY and SMNVEV (reference sequence). CDR3 bases: TGTGCCAGCAGTCGGACTAGAGGTCTGTCCTACAATGAGCAGTTCTTC. It codes for CASSRTRGLSYNEQFF.

This clonotype was seen more than once but under ten times. This sequence joins TRBV21-1 and TRBJ2-7; whether TRBD2, the table's D call, matches the DNA was not checked. TRBV21-1 is noted as a pseudogene. The CDR3 extends over 14 amino acids. The CDR3 nucleotides read TGTGCCAGCCTACCAGCGGGGTGCTCCTACGAGCAGTACGTC. Its protein product is CASLPAGCSYEQYV.

This clonotype was picked up a small number of times. The V and J genes are TRBV12-3 or TRBV12-4 and TRBJ2-1; 9 bases line up with TRBD2. The CDR3 extends over 15 amino acids. Unmatched junction bases numbered 12, after V lost 7 bases and J lost 8 bases. CDR3 nucleotides: TGTGCCAGCAAGATAGGGCGGGGGGGCCTTTATGAGCAGTTCTTC. Translation gives CASKIGRGGLYEQFF.

The rearrangement joins TRBV27 to TRBJ1-1; no definite D call. The CDR3 consists of 13 residues. The germline V and J ends were trimmed by 9 bases and 1 base, with 12 bases remaining between them. CDR1 and CDR2 (germline): MNHEY, SMNVEV (reference sequence). CDR3: CARPGAGNTEAFF. CDR3 DNA sequence: TGTGCCAGACCCGGTGCAGGGAACACTGAAGCTTTCTTT.

This clonotype was detected many times. Sequence at one end of the junction differs from germline and may be a read error. The chain has TRBV5-1 and TRBJ2-3, with 10 bases that match TRBD2. Germline CDR1 is SGHRS and CDR2 is YFSETQ. The CDR3 spans 14 residues. CDR3 nucleotide sequence: TGTGCCAGCAGCGGGGGGGCTAGCACAGATACGCAGTATTTT. It encodes CASSGGASTDTQYF. The whole variable domain, filled in from reference TRBV5-1 and TRBJ2-3, reads KAGVTQTPRYLIKTRGQQVTLSCSPISGHRSVSWYQQTPGQGLQFLFEYFSETQRNKGNFPGRFSGRQFSNSRSEMNVSTLELGDSALYLCASSGGASTDTQYFGPGTRLTVL.

Only a few counts were recorded for this clonotype. The chain employs TRBV19 and TRBJ2-1; possible D gene TRBD2, 6 bases. Deletions cut 9 bases from V and 4 bases from J, with 16 bases between. CDR1 is LNHDA and CDR2 is SQIVND in the germline V gene (reference sequence). The CDR3 consists of 14 residues. The CDR3 coding sequence is TGTGCCAGCACCCCCTTCGGGGGATACAATGAGCAGTTCTTC. This gives the protein CASTPFGGYNEQFF.

The J gene is TRBJ1-5, the V gene TRBV10-1; no clear D. Germline CDR1 is WNHNN and CDR2 is SYGVQD (reference sequence). V was clipped by 6 bases and J by 4 bases, with 10 bases between them. This CDR3 contains 13 residues. For the CDR3, the DNA is TGCGCCAGCAGGATGTGGGAGAATCAGCCCCAGCATTTT. Encoded protein: CASRMWENQPQHF.

The chain recombines TRBV5-1 with TRBJ1-1; 9 bases are shared with TRBD1. In germline, CDR1 is SGHRS, CDR2 YFSETQ. The CDR3 loop spans 18 amino acids. Losses at the gene ends were 0 bases for V and 3 bases for J; bases not matched to a gene: 12. CDR3 nucleotide sequence: TGCGCCAGCAGCTTGGGTCACTATACAGGGGGCAGGTACACTGAAGCTTTCTTT. It specifies CASSLGHYTGGRYTEAFF.

At least ten counts were recorded for this clonotype. The V gene is TRBV7-2, the J gene TRBJ1-3, with D possibly being TRBD1 (5 bases). Germline CDR1 SGHTA, CDR2 FQGNSA. The CDR3 is 16 amino acids. Deletions cut 0 bases from V and 3 bases from J, with 12 bases between. As DNA, the CDR3 is TGTGCCAGCAGCTTAGCGGTCGGGGCGGGTGGAAACACCATATATTTT. As protein: CASSLAVGAGGNTIYF.

This clonotype was seen a few times. The chain employs TRBV5-5 and TRBJ1-5; maybe TRBD1 (6 bases). The CDR3 is made up of 15 amino acids. Germline V gives CDR1 SGHKS, CDR2 YYEKEE (reference sequence). The V gene lost 4 bases and the J gene lost 6 bases, with 17 bases spanning the gap. CDR3 nucleotide sequence: TGTGCCAGCAGCCCCCCTGGGGGCAAGGGTCAGCCCCAGCATTTT. Translation gives CASSPPGGKGQPQHF.

This clonotype was found a few times. The J gene is TRBJ2-7, the V gene TRBV10-3; 10 bases match TRBD1. Trimming took 11 bases from V and 6 from J; bases not matched to a gene: 10. Germline assignment: CDR1 ENHRY and CDR2 SYGVKD. The CDR3 is 13 residues long. This CDR3 is CALRGTGDSEQYF. The DNA for the CDR3 is TGTGCCTTGAGAGGGACAGGGGACTCCGAGCAGTACTTC.

This clonotype has a handful of counts. The chain recombines TRBV10-3 with TRBJ2-2; D remains ambiguous. CDR1 ENHRY and CDR2 SYGVKD come from the germline V gene. V dropped 4 bases and J dropped 1 base, with 7 bases sitting between them. The CDR3 runs 14 residues. The CDR3 protein is CAISVGLNTGELFF. The CDR3 region has the DNA TGTGCCATCAGTGTCGGATTGAACACCGGGGAGCTGTTTTTT.

V and J are TRBV2 and TRBJ2-5; D perhaps matches TRBD2 (6 bases). The CDR3 length is 14 residues. The V gene's germline CDR1 is SNHLY and CDR2 FYNNEI. V was cut by 2 bases and J by 5 bases, with 12 bases left in between. The CDR3 spells CASSERRERETQYF. CDR3 nucleotides: TGTGCCAGCAGTGAAAGGAGGGAGCGGGAGACCCAGTACTTC.

The chain recombines TRBV2 with TRBJ2-1; tentative D call: TRBD2 (6 bases). The germline V and J ends were trimmed by 6 bases and 0 bases, with 15 bases remaining between them. The CDR3 length is 16 residues. The germline V gene encodes CDR1 SNHLY and CDR2 FYNNEI. The DNA of the CDR3 is TGTGCCAGCAGGGAGGAGGGGCAGCGCTCCTACAATGAGCAGTTCTTC. Residues: CASREEGQRSYNEQFF. Complete variable domain (other parts from reference TRBV2 and TRBJ2-1): EPEVTQTPSHQVTQMGQEVILRCVPISNHLYFYWYRQILGQKVEFLVSFYNNEISEKSEIFDDQFSVERPDGSNFTLKIRSTKLEDSAMYFCASREEGQRSYNEQFFGPGTRLTVL.

This clonotype was counted a few times. The J gene is TRBJ2-1, the V gene TRBV14, with a tentative D call TRBD1 (5 bases). This CDR3 spans 16 amino acids. CDR1 is SGHDN, CDR2 FVKESK, per germline. V lost 2 bases and J 2 bases, leaving 13 bases between the germline ends. For the CDR3, the DNA is TGTGCCAGCAGCCAACGCAGGGATCAACCCTACAATGAGCAGTTCTTC. It translates to CASSQRRDQPYNEQFF.

The V gene is TRBV6-2 or TRBV6-3, the J gene TRBJ2-5; TRBD1 matches at 10 bases. CDR1 is MNHEY and CDR2 is SVGEGT in the germline V gene. V trimming: 6 bases; J trimming: 5 bases; junction bases outside the gene matches: 6. The CDR3 loop spans 14 amino acids. For the CDR3, the DNA is TGTGCCAGCAGATCCCCGGGACAGGGGGAGACCCAGTACTTC. Amino acid sequence: CASRSPGQGETQYF.

This clonotype was seen a few times. The CDR3 coding sequence is TGCACCAGCAGCCAAGATATATTGGCAGGGGCTTACGAGCAGTACGTC. This translates into CTSSQDILAGAYEQYV. The chain combines TRBV1 with TRBJ2-7; the table calls TRBD1, which could not be checked here. TRBV1 has pseudogene status. The CDR3 contains 16 residues.

This chain uses TRBV19 with TRBJ1-2; D call uncertain. CDR3 length: 13 residues. Germline CDR1 and CDR2: LNHDA and SQIVND (reference sequence). The germline V and J ends were trimmed by 7 bases and 7 bases, with 16 bases remaining between them. CDR3 loop: CASTHDPWGGYTF. The CDR3 region has the DNA TGTGCCAGTACCCATGATCCTTGGGGTGGCTACACCTTC.

This clonotype was seen only once. The genes are TRBV6-5 and TRBJ1-5; D gene unclear. CDR3 length: 15 residues. V was cut by 5 bases and J by 3 bases, with 14 bases left in between. The germline V gene has CDR1 MNHEY and CDR2 SVGAGI. In nucleotides, the CDR3 is TGTGCCAGCAGTGCTGTCCCTCCTTCCAATCAGCCCCAGCATTTT. Protein product: CASSAVPPSNQPQHF.

This clonotype has more than one count but fewer than ten. V and J are TRBV2 and TRBJ1-1, with TRBD1 matching 9 bases. The junction had 11 bases not matched to a gene; V was cut back by 7 bases and J by 8 bases. Germline assignment: CDR1 SNHLY and CDR2 FYNNEI. The CDR3 loop spans 14 amino acids. The CDR3 DNA reads TGTGCCAGCACAACCGGGACAGGGTATATGGAAGCTTTCTTT. It codes for CASTTGTGYMEAFF.

V usage is TRBV7-2 and J usage is TRBJ1-1; D uncertain. Germline CDR1 and CDR2: SGHTA and FQGNSA. The CDR3 is 15 amino acids. The V gene lost 1 base and the J gene lost 6 bases, with 15 bases spanning the gap. The DNA for the CDR3 is TGTGCCAGCAGCTTAGTGGGGATCGTTAGCTCTGAAGCTTTCTTT. Its translation: CASSLVGIVSSEAFF.